Following are 9 T cell receptor beta chains from one sample sequenced in a study of cytomegalovirus exposure and HLA in healthy donors. Repertoires were generated with immunoSEQ multiplex PCR, while TCRdb's copy carries only in-frame clones and drops some. The sample lists about 180,000 clones, 85% occurring once. The sequencing input was PBMCs. These receptors originate from a young man in good health and CMV-seropositive.

A remark on this clone: Other DNA sequences in this specimen translate into the identical CDR3. The chain employs TRBV7-9 and TRBJ2-7; D might be TRBD2 (5 bases). V was clipped by 3 bases and J by 4 bases, with 7 bases between them. The length of the CDR3 is 12 residues. Looked up from germline, CDR1 is SEHNR and CDR2 is FQNEAQ (reference sequence). The CDR3 sequence: CASSLGSYEQYF. CDR3 bases: TGTGCCAGCAGCTTGGGGAGTTACGAGCAGTACTTC.

The rearrangement links TRBV7-2 to TRBJ2-3; 7 nucleotides align to TRBD2. There are 15 residues in the CDR3. Germline-derived CDR1 and CDR2 are SGHTA and FQGNSA. V lost 1 base to trimming and J lost 4 bases; unmatched junction nucleotides: 5. CDR3 protein: CASSLDGRSPDTQYF. Here the CDR3 DNA reads TGTGCCAGCAGCTTAGACGGGAGGAGCCCAGATACGCAGTATTTT.

The chain joins TRBV27 to TRBJ1-1, with 7 bases aligning to TRBD1. The CDR3 is made up of 14 amino acids. CDR1 is MNHEY and CDR2 is SMNVEV in the germline V gene (reference sequence). The J segment lost 1 base and the V segment lost 4 bases, leaving 3 bases of the junction unmatched. CDR3 protein: CASSSGTANTEAFF. The CDR3 bases are TGTGCCAGCAGTTCCGGGACAGCGAACACTGAAGCTTTCTTT.

V and J are TRBV7-9 and TRBJ2-7, with TRBD1 as a possible D gene (6 bases). The ends were cut back, 4 bases at V and 7 bases at J, with 14 bases in the middle. This CDR3 region has 13 residues. Per germline, CDR1 SEHNR and CDR2 FQNEAQ (reference sequence). CDR3 residues: CASSWPTGGEQYF. As DNA, the CDR3 is TGTGCCAGCAGCTGGCCGACAGGCGGAGAGCAGTACTTC.

The chain recombines TRBV27 with TRBJ2-5, with 13 bases matching TRBD2. With V trimmed by 2 bases and J by 5 bases, 2 bases remained unmatched. This CDR3 has 15 residues. Germline V gives CDR1 MNHEY, CDR2 SMNVEV (reference sequence). In DNA, the CDR3 is TGTGCCAGCAGTTTAGGACTAGCGGGAGTGGAGACCCAGTACTTC. Its protein is CASSLGLAGVETQYF.

Written as DNA, the CDR3 is TGTGCCAGCATTGGGGGAGGGAGGCGTAAGGAAGGTTTCTTC. Its translation: CASIGGGRRKEGFF. The chain recombines TRBV2 with TRBJ2-1; 7 bases agree with TRBD2. With 7 bases clipped from V and 16 bases from J, the junction kept 19 bases outside the gene matches. The length of the CDR3 is 14 residues. Germline CDR1 SNHLY, CDR2 FYNNEI.

J is TRBJ1-1 and V is TRBV28; weak D call: TRBD1 (5 bases). V dropped 2 bases and J dropped 1 base, with 14 bases sitting between them. Germline V gene sequence: CDR1 MDHEN, CDR2 SYDVKM. The CDR3 is 16 residues long. Written as DNA, the CDR3 is TGTGCCAGCAGTTTAGGTGAAGGGGATGGGAACACTGAAGCTTTCTTT. Protein: CASSLGEGDGNTEAFF.

V gene TRBV2 combines with J gene TRBJ2-5; D uncertain. Germline V gene lookup returns CDR1 SNHLY and CDR2 FYNNEI. This CDR3 is built from 10 residues. V lost 4 bases and J 7 bases, leaving 4 bases between the germline ends. The CDR3 sequence is CASSGGTQYF. The CDR3 DNA follows: TGTGCCAGCAGTGGCGGGACCCAGTACTTC.

This clone was counted once. The gene calls are TRBV2 and TRBJ2-7; the D gene is possibly TRBD1 (6 bases). Germline V CDR1 and CDR2: SNHLY, FYNNEI. Trimming left V 7 bases short and J 6 bases short, with 16 bases between. The CDR3 is made up of 13 amino acids. The CDR3 region is CASKNRVSSEQYF. The CDR3 DNA reads as TGTGCCAGCAAGAACAGGGTTTCAAGCGAGCAGTACTTC.